Ten or more counts support the clone carrying this T cell receptor beta chain. What it recognizes is unknown. These data come from a study of T cell repertoires in cytomegalovirus infection. Study-wide results and caveats: HLA-C-restricted TCR beta clonotypes specific for CMV led the ex vivo response.

TCRdb processed the reads anew with MiXCR; each CDR3 protein has one entry. The data hold roughly 76,000 distinct CDR3 sequences, with about 3.8% observed a single time. Trimming stripped 5 bases from V and 0 bases from J, with 23 bases between. The length of the CDR3 is 19 residues. Germline CDR1 and CDR2: LNHDA and SQIVND (reference sequence). The gene calls are TRBV19 and TRBJ1-5; D uncertain. The sequence was collected from a human donor in good health (CMV status not recorded). Some clones in this sample may be carry-over from other donors' samples. Sequenced input: PBMCs. CDR3 sequence reads: CASSARTVDLTYSNQPQHF. CDR3 nucleotides: TGTGCCAGTAGTGCCCGGACCGTCGACCTCACTTATAGCAATCAGCCCCAGCATTTT.